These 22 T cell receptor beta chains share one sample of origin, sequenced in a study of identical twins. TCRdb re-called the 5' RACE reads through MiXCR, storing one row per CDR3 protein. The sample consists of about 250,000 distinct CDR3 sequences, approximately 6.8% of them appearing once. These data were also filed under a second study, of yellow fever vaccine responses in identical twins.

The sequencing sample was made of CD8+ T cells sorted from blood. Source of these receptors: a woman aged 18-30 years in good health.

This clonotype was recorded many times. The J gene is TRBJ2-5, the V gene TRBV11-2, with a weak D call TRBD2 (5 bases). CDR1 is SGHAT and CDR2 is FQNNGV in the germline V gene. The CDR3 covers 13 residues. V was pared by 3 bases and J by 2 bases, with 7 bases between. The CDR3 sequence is CASSLRVQETQYF. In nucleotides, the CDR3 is TGTGCCAGCAGCTTGAGGGTACAAGAGACCCAGTACTTC.

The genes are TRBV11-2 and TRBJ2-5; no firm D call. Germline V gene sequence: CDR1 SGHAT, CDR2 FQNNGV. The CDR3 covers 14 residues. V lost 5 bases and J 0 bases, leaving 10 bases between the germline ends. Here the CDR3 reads CASSVRTDQETQYF. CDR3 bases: TGTGCCAGCAGCGTACGGACGGACCAAGAGACCCAGTACTTC.

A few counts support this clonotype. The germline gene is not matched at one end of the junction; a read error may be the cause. CDR3 region: CSVEGWGSGPYNEQLF. CDR3 in DNA: TGCAGCGTTGAAGGCTGGGGTAGCGGACCCTACAATGAGCAGCTCTTC. V usage is TRBV29-1 and J usage is TRBJ2-1; D is perhaps TRBD2 (6 bases). The CDR3 loop spans 16 amino acids. Looked up from germline, CDR1 is SQVTM and CDR2 is ANQGSEA.

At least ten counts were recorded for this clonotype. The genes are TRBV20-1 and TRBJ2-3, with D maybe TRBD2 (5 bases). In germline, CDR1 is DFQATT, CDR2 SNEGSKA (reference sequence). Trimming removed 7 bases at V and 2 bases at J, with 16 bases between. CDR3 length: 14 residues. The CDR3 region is CSVDSDSTTDTQYF. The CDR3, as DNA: TGCAGTGTGGACTCGGACTCAACCACAGATACGCAGTATTTT.

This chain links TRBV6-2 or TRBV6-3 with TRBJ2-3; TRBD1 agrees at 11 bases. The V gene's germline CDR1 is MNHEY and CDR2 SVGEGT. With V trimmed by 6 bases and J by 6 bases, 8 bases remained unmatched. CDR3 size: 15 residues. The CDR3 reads CASSHGQGAADTQYF. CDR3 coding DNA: TGTGCCAGCAGCCACGGACAGGGGGCGGCGGATACGCAGTATTTT.

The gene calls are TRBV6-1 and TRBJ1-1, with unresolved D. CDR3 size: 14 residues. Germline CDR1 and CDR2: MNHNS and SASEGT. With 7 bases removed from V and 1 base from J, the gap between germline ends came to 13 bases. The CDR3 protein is CASTNDRRNTEAFF. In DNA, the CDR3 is TGTGCCAGCACTAATGACCGGAGGAACACTGAAGCTTTCTTT.

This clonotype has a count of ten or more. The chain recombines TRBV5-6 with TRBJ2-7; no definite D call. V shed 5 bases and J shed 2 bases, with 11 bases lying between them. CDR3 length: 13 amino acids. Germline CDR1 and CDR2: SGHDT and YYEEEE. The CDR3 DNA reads TGTGCCAGCAGTCGTGACTGGGCCTACGAGCAGTACGTC. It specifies CASSRDWAYEQYV.

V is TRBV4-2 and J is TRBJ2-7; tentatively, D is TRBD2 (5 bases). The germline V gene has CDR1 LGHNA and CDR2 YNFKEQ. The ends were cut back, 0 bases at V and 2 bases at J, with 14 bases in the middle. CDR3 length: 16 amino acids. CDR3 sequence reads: CASSQEYEGAPYEQYF. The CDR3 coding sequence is TGTGCCAGCAGCCAAGAGTATGAGGGAGCCCCCTACGAGCAGTACTTC.

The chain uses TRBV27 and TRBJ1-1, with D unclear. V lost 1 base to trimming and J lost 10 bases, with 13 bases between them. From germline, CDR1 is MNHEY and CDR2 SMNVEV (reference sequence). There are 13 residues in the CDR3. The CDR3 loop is CASSLFEKGGAFF. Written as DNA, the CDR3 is TGTGCCAGCAGTTTATTCGAGAAGGGTGGAGCTTTCTTT.

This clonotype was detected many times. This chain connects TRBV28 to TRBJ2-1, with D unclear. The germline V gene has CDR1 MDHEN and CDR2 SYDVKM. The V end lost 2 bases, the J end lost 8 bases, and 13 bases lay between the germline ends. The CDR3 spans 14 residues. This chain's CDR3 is CASSLSSGVDEQFF. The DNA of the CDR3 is TGTGCCAGCAGTTTAAGTAGTGGGGTGGATGAGCAGTTCTTC.

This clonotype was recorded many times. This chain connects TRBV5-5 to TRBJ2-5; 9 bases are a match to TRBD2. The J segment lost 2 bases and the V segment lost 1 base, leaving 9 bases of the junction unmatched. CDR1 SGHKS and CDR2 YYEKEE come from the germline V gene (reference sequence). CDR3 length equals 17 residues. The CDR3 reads CASSLWSGGNLQETQYF. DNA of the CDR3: TGTGCCAGCAGCTTGTGGAGCGGGGGGAACTTACAAGAGACCCAGTACTTC.

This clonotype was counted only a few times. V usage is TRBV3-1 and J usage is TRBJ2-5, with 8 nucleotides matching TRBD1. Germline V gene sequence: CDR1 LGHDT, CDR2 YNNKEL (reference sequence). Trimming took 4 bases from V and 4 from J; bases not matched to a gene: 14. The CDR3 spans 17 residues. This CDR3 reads CASSPPGQAMVGETQYF. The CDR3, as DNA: TGTGCCAGCAGCCCCCCGGGACAGGCGATGGTAGGAGAGACCCAGTACTTC.

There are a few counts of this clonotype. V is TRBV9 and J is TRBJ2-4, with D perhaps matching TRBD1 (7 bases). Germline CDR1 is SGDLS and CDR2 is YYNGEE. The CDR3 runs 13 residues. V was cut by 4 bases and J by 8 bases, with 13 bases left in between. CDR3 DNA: TGTGCCAGCAGCCAGGGGGGCGGTGACATTCAGTACTTC. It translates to CASSQGGGDIQYF. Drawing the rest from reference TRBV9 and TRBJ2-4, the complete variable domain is DSGVTQTPKHLITATGQRVTLRCSPRSGDLSVYWYQQSLDQGLQFLIQYYNGEERAKGNILERFSAQQFPDLHSELNLSSLELGDSALYFCASSQGGGDIQYFGAGTRLSVL.

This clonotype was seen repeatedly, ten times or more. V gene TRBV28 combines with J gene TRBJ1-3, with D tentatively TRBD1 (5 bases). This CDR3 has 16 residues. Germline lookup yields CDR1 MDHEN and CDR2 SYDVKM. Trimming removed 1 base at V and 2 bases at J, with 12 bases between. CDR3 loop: CASSLSPEGPGNTIYF. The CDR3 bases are TGTGCCAGCAGTTTATCCCCCGAGGGGCCTGGAAACACCATATATTTT.

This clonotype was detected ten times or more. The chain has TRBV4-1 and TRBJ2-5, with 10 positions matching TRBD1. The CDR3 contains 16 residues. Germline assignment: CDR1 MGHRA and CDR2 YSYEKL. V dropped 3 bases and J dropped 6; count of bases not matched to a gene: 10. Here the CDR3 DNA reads TGCGCCAGCAGCCAGTTAACCGGGACAGGGGAGAAGACCCAGTACTTC. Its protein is CASSQLTGTGEKTQYF.

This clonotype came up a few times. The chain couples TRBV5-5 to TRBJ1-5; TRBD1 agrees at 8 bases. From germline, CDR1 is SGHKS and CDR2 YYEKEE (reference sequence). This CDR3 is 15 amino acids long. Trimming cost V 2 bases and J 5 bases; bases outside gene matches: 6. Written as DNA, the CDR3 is TGTGCCAGCAGCTTAGGCAGGGGGCAATATCAGCCCCAGCATTTT. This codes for CASSLGRGQYQPQHF.

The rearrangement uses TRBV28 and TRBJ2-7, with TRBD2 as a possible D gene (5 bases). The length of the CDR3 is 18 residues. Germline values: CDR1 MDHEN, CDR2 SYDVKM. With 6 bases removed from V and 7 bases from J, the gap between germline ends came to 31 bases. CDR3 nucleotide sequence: TGTGCCAGCAGCCTTTCGGGAATCCCCGGGCTCCTCCTGGGAGAGCAGTACGTC. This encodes CASSLSGIPGLLLGEQYV.

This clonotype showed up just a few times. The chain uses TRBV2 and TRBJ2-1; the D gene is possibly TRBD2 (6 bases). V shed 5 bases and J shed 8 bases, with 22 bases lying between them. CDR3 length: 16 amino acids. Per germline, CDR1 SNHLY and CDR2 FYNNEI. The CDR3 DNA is TGTGCCAGCAGTTTAATAGCGGAGCCCACGACCCATGAGCAGTTCTTC. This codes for CASSLIAEPTTHEQFF.

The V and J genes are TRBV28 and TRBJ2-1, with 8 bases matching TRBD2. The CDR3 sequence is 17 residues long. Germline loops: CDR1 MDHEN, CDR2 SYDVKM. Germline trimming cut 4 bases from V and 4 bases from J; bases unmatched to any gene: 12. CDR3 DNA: TGTGCCAGCAGTTCCAACAGGCGGGAGGATGTATACAATGAGCAGTTCTTC. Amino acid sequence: CASSSNRREDVYNEQFF. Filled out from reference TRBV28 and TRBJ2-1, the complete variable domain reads DVKVTQSSRYLVKRTGEKVFLECVQDMDHENMFWYRQDPGLGLRLIYFSYDVKMKEKGDIPEGYSVSREKKERFSLILESASTNQTSMYLCASSSNRREDVYNEQFFGPGTRLTVL.

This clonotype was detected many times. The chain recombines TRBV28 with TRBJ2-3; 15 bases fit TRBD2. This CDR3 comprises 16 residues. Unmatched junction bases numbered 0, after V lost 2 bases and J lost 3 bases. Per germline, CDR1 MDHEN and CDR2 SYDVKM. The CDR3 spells CASSLGTSGRTDTQYF. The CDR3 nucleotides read TGTGCCAGCAGTTTAGGGACTAGCGGGAGGACAGATACGCAGTATTTT.

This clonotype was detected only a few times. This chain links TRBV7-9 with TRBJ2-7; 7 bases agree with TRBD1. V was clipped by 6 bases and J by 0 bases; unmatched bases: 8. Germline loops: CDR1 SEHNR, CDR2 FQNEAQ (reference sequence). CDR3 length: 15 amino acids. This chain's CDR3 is CASSSEDRNSYEQYF. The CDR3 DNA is TGTGCCAGCAGTTCCGAGGACAGGAACTCCTACGAGCAGTACTTC. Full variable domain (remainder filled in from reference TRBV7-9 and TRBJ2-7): DTGVSQNPRHKITKRGQNVTFRCDPISEHNRLYWYRQTLGQGPEFLTYFQNEAQLEKSRLLSDRFSAERPKGSFSTLEIQRTEQGDSAMYLCASSSEDRNSYEQYFGPGTRLTVT.

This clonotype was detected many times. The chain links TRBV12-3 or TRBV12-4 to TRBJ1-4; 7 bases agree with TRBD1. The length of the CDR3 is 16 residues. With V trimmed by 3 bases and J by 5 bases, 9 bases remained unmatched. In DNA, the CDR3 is TGTGCCAGCAGTTTGATTCCGGACAGGATAAATGAAAAACTGTTTTTT. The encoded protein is CASSLIPDRINEKLFF.